The 21 T cell receptor beta chains below all came from one sample that was sequenced in a study of T cells in Graves' hyperthyroidism and ophthalmopathy. There were TCR beta CDR3 regions amplified from RNA transcripts. When the TCR CDR3 underwent first-round RT-PCR, the HTBI primer set was used. Using its own MiXCR run on the multiplex PCR reads, TCRdb lists one record per CDR3 protein. Here the sample spans 550,000 to 700,000 distinct CDR3 sequences, roughly 14% being singletons. Source material: blood. The receptor set was obtained from a woman aged 40 to 50 with Graves' ophthalmopathy.

There are a few counts of this clonotype. This may stem from a read error, because a much larger clone lies one nucleotide away. The chain recombines TRBV11-2 with TRBJ2-7; 9 bases line up with TRBD2. Germline V gene data show CDR1 as SGHAT and CDR2 as FQNNGV. J was trimmed by 1 base and V by 5 bases; bases with no gene match: 12. The CDR3 is made up of 17 amino acids. The CDR3 spells CASSRRWREGGSYEQYF. The DNA of the CDR3 is TGTGCCAGCAGCCGACGGTGGCGGGAGGGCGGTTCCTACGAGCAGTACTTC.

The J gene is TRBJ2-7, the V gene TRBV30; D gene uncertain. The CDR3 runs 13 residues. Trimming pared 2 bases from V and 0 bases from J, leaving 8 bases between. Germline CDR1 GTSNPN, CDR2 SVGIG (reference sequence). CDR3 sequence (DNA): TGTGCCTGGAGTTTCTCACACTCCTACGAGCAGTACTTC. Amino acid sequence: CAWSFSHSYEQYF.

Here the CDR3 reads CASTRDRISTGELFF. The CDR3 DNA sequence: TGTGCCTCTACCCGGGACAGGATAAGCACCGGGGAGCTGTTTTTT. This chain uses TRBV27 with TRBJ2-2; 8 bases are a match to TRBD1. The ends lost 11 bases at V and 4 bases at J; junction bases unmatched: 12. Germline CDR1 reads MNHEY; CDR2 reads SMNVEV (reference sequence). This CDR3 region has 15 residues.

The table lists this clonotype with many counts. This rearrangement joins TRBV12-3 or TRBV12-4 to TRBJ2-5; 9 bases match TRBD2. This CDR3 is built from 16 residues. With V trimmed by 4 bases and J by 2 bases, 8 bases remained unmatched. CDR3: CASSSRLAETQETQYF. In DNA, the CDR3 is TGTGCCAGCAGTTCCCGACTAGCGGAGACACAAGAGACCCAGTACTTC.

The genes are TRBV6-2 or TRBV6-3 and TRBJ1-1; TRBD1 is a possible D gene (6 bases). The CDR3 length is 17 residues. Trimming stripped 1 base from V and 2 bases from J, with 17 bases between. The germline gives CDR1 MNHEY, CDR2 SVGEGT. The DNA for the CDR3 is TGTGCCAGCAGTTACTTTCGGGGGCGAGAGAAAAACACTGAAGCTTTCTTT. This encodes CASSYFRGREKNTEAFF.

There are many counts of this clonotype. The chain links TRBV9 to TRBJ1-1; no clear D. V dropped 0 bases and J dropped 4 bases, with 10 bases sitting between them. The germline V gene has CDR1 SGDLS and CDR2 YYNGEE. This CDR3 is built from 14 residues. In DNA form, the CDR3 reads TGTGCCAGCAGCGTAGACAGTAGCGGCACTGAAGCTTTCTTT. Amino acid sequence: CASSVDSSGTEAFF.

This clonotype showed up many times. The rearrangement joins TRBV12-3 or TRBV12-4 to TRBJ1-3; no clear D. V was cut by 2 bases and J by 4 bases, with 12 bases left in between. The CDR3 runs to 15 residues. As DNA, the CDR3 is TGTGCCAGCAGTTTAATCTCTATGTACGGAAACACCATATATTTT. Protein sequence: CASSLISMYGNTIYF.

This clonotype was detected many times. This chain connects TRBV28 to TRBJ2-7; no firm D call. CDR3 length: 12 residues. Trimming left V 2 bases short and J 6 bases short, with 8 bases between. Looked up from germline, CDR1 is MDHEN and CDR2 is SYDVKM. The CDR3 here is CASSLAGSEQYF. CDR3 nucleotides: TGTGCCAGCAGTTTAGCCGGTAGCGAGCAGTACTTC. Full variable domain (rest looked up from reference TRBV28 and TRBJ2-7): DVKVTQSSRYLVKRTGEKVFLECVQDMDHENMFWYRQDPGLGLRLIYFSYDVKMKEKGDIPEGYSVSREKKERFSLILESASTNQTSMYLCASSLAGSEQYFGPGTRLTVT.

The chain recombines TRBV6-5 with TRBJ2-5, with 9 bases lining up with TRBD2. V shed 3 bases, J shed 4 bases, and the junction held 6 bases outside the gene matches. This CDR3 spans 15 amino acids. CDR1 and CDR2 from the germline V gene are MNHEY and SVGAGI. This CDR3 reads CASSYRAGGGETQYF. Here the CDR3 DNA reads TGTGCCAGCAGTTATAGAGCGGGAGGAGGAGAGACCCAGTACTTC.

This clonotype was seen repeatedly, ten times or more. V is TRBV20-1 and J is TRBJ2-7; TRBD1 agrees at 10 bases. CDR3 length: 13 residues. Germline CDR1 reads DFQATT; CDR2 reads SNEGSKA (reference sequence). The V gene end was trimmed by 5 bases and the J gene end by 6 bases; junction bases not matched to a gene: 7. The CDR3 region is CSAGTGVRREQYF. The DNA for the CDR3 is TGCAGTGCTGGGACAGGGGTCCGCCGCGAGCAGTACTTC.

This clonotype was picked up many times. The J gene is TRBJ2-7, the V gene TRBV4-1; TRBD2 matches 12 bases. The V gene's germline CDR1 is MGHRA and CDR2 YSYEKL. The ends lost 3 bases at V and 2 bases at J; junction bases unmatched: 5. The CDR3 contains 16 residues. The chain's CDR3 is CASSQVRLAGAYEQYF. For the CDR3, the DNA is TGCGCCAGCAGCCAGGTCCGACTAGCGGGAGCCTACGAGCAGTACTTC.

The chain links TRBV15 to TRBJ2-1, with D possibly matching TRBD2 (6 bases). The germline CDR1 and CDR2 sequences are LNHNV and YYDKDF (reference sequence). CDR3 length: 16 amino acids. Trimming removed 0 bases at V and 3 bases at J, with 12 bases between. CDR3 protein: CATSREAPGDYNEQFF. CDR3 bases: TGTGCCACCAGCAGAGAGGCACCGGGAGACTACAATGAGCAGTTCTTC.

This clonotype was recorded many times. The chain combines TRBV5-1 with TRBJ2-7, with 8 bases aligning to TRBD2. The CDR3 has 15 residues. Germline CDR1 and CDR2: SGHRS and YFSETQ. Trimming took 3 bases from V and 2 from J; bases not matched to a gene: 7. CDR3 region: CASSYAGGHTYEQYF. In DNA, the CDR3 is TGCGCCAGCAGCTACGCGGGAGGTCACACCTACGAGCAGTACTTC.

This chain links TRBV7-6 with TRBJ2-2; 13 bases match TRBD2. V lost 7 bases, J lost 0 bases, and 2 bases stayed unmatched. The CDR3 is 16 residues long. Germline V CDR1 and CDR2: SGHVS, FNYEAQ. CDR3 amino acids: CASKGTSGTNTGELFF. CDR3 DNA sequence: TGTGCCAGCAAGGGGACTAGCGGGACGAACACCGGGGAGCTGTTTTTT.

This clonotype occurred many times. The chain has TRBV12-3 or TRBV12-4 and TRBJ1-3; D uncertain. Deletions cut 3 bases from V and 8 bases from J, with 5 bases between. The CDR3 contains 11 residues. In nucleotides, the CDR3 is TGTGCCAGCAGTTTCGGGGACACCATATATTTT. The encoded protein is CASSFGDTIYF.

This clonotype occurred many times. V usage is TRBV29-1 and J usage is TRBJ2-7; 7 nucleotides line up with TRBD2. With 7 bases clipped from V and 0 bases from J, the junction kept 12 bases outside the gene matches. This CDR3 is built from 15 residues. CDR1 and CDR2 from the germline V gene are SQVTM and ANQGSEA. CDR3 protein: CSALRQGGSSYEQYF. The CDR3 region has the DNA TGCAGCGCACTAAGGCAGGGAGGGAGCTCCTACGAGCAGTACTTC.

This clonotype was seen ten or more times. The chain carries TRBV28 and TRBJ2-7, with a possible D match to TRBD2 (5 bases). The V gene lost 5 bases and the J gene lost 5 bases, with 19 bases spanning the gap. The CDR3 sequence is 15 residues long. Germline lookup yields CDR1 MDHEN and CDR2 SYDVKM. This CDR3 is CASSTLEAGFNEQYF. The CDR3 coding sequence is TGTGCCAGCAGTACCTTGGAGGCTGGTTTCAACGAGCAGTACTTC.

Ten or more counts support this clonotype. V is TRBV5-1 and J is TRBJ1-2; 9 bases agree with TRBD1. From germline, CDR1 is SGHRS and CDR2 YFSETQ. With V trimmed by 7 bases and J by 4 bases, 8 bases remained unmatched. The CDR3 is 14 amino acids. CDR3: CASAPGQGGYGYTF. In DNA, the CDR3 is TGCGCCAGCGCACCGGGACAGGGTGGCTATGGCTACACCTTC.

This clonotype occurred many times. The chain recombines TRBV20-1 with TRBJ2-2; D might be TRBD1 (5 bases). The CDR3 loop spans 14 amino acids. V lost 6 bases and J 6 bases, leaving 17 bases between the germline ends. Germline V gives CDR1 DFQATT, CDR2 SNEGSKA (reference sequence). The CDR3 region is CSAPRVQGAGELFF. CDR3 DNA: TGCAGTGCCCCTCGGGTGCAGGGCGCCGGGGAGCTGTTTTTT.

This clonotype came up many times. V gene TRBV15 combines with J gene TRBJ2-7; TRBD2 agrees at 9 bases. Per germline, CDR1 LNHNV and CDR2 YYDKDF (reference sequence). Trimming at V came to 1 base and at J to 7 bases, leaving 5 bases not matched to a gene. The CDR3 contains 14 residues. The CDR3 region has the DNA TGTGCCACCAGCAGAGGTAGCGGGAGCGGAGAGCAGTACTTC. Residues: CATSRGSGSGEQYF. The full variable domain, with the rest looked up from reference TRBV15 and TRBJ2-7, is DAMVIQNPRYQVTQFGKPVTLSCSQTLNHNVMYWYQQKSSQAPKLLFHYYDKDFNNEADTPDNFQSRRPNTSFCFLDIRSPGLGDTAMYLCATSRGSGSGEQYFGPGTRLTVT.

This clonotype was seen at least ten times. This rearrangement joins TRBV2 to TRBJ2-3, with unresolved D. The CDR3 consists of 14 residues. V lost 1 base and J 4 bases, leaving 9 bases between the germline ends. From germline, CDR1 is SNHLY and CDR2 FYNNEI. CDR3 sequence: CASSEVLQSDTQYF. The CDR3 nucleotides read TGTGCCAGCAGTGAAGTTTTACAATCAGATACGCAGTATTTT.